This T cell receptor beta chain was observed in a study of T-cell reconstitution after alpha-beta-depleted transplantation in children. Unique molecular identifiers were incorporated during preparation of the TCRbeta library. Using its own MiXCR run on the PCR reads, TCRdb lists one record per CDR3 protein. Found here are about 410,000 distinct CDR3 sequences, about a fifth of them singletons; the top ten hold 3.8%. This CDR3 comprises 16 residues. V was shortened by 2 bases and J by 0 bases, with 11 bases between the two germline ends. CDR1 is ENHRY and CDR2 is SYGVKD in the germline V gene. The chain recombines TRBV10-3 with TRBJ2-1; D not resolved. This specimen was PBMCs from the stem cell graft donor, taken from the stem cell graft. This TCR was sampled from a human donor who donated a stem cell graft to a child with acute myeloid leukemia. CDR3 loop: CAISEARRSSYNEQFF. The CDR3 DNA reads as TGTGCCATCAGTGAGGCACGGAGAAGCTCCTACAATGAGCAGTTCTTC.